The 22 T cell receptor beta chains below were found in one sample sequenced in a study of blood T cell repertoires in COVID-19. Only in-frame clones appear in the TCRdb table, and some are missing; sequencing was by immunoSEQ multiplex PCR. The sample contains 250,000 to 300,000 clones, around 90% of which appear only once. The sample taken for sequencing was PBMCs or T cells enriched from blood (not recorded which). Every receptor here comes from a woman aged 30 to 39 who had recovered from COVID-19.

The chain recombines TRBV27 with TRBJ1-4, with D possibly being TRBD1 (5 bases). Per germline, CDR1 MNHEY and CDR2 SMNVEV (reference sequence). CDR3 length: 14 amino acids. The V end was cut by 4 bases, the J end by 8 bases, with 14 bases between. As DNA, the CDR3 is TGTGCCAGCAGTTCACAGGAAACGTACGAAAAACTGTTTTTT. Translated, it gives CASSSQETYEKLFF.

This clone appeared a single time. This chain links TRBV5-1 with TRBJ2-2, with D uncertain. Germline values: CDR1 SGHRS, CDR2 YFSETQ. The CDR3 contains 14 residues. Trimming took 9 bases from V and 1 from J, leaving 13 bases between them. The chain's CDR3 is CATSQAMNTGELFF. CDR3 DNA sequence: TGCGCCACCAGTCAGGCGATGAACACCGGGGAGCTGTTTTTT.

This clone appeared a single time. The chain is built from TRBV10-2 and TRBJ1-5; 8 nucleotides match TRBD1. After removal of 9 bases from V and 8 bases from J, the junction contained 9 bases not matched to a gene. This CDR3 contains 13 residues. Per germline, CDR1 WSHSY and CDR2 SAAADI. Here the CDR3 DNA reads TGCGCCAGTGGATCGGACAGGGAAAAGCCCCAGCATTTT. This encodes CASGSDREKPQHF.

This clone was seen a single time. The chain links TRBV28 to TRBJ1-4; D is perhaps TRBD1 (6 bases). Per the germline V gene, CDR1 is MDHEN and CDR2 is SYDVKM. This CDR3 has 15 amino acids. The V end was cut by 4 bases, the J end by 14 bases, with 23 bases between. The DNA for the CDR3 is TGTGCCAGCAGTTCTCCGACAGGCGGCGGTTCCCGGCTGTTTTTT. Translating it yields CASSSPTGGGSRLFF.

This chain joins TRBV3-1 (or the pseudogene TRBV3-2) and TRBJ1-3; D gene uncertain. Trimming removed 5 bases at V and 8 bases at J, with 10 bases between. The CDR3 sequence is 12 residues long. The germline V gene has CDR1 LGHDT and CDR2 YNNKEL (reference sequence). As DNA, the CDR3 is TGTGCCAGCAGCAACGGGCGGGACACCATATATTTT. Translating it yields CASSNGRDTIYF.

The J gene is TRBJ1-4, the V gene TRBV7-9; D possibly corresponds to TRBD1 (6 bases). V was trimmed by 5 bases and J by 1 base, leaving 17 bases between them. CDR3 length: 17 amino acids. Germline assignment: CDR1 SEHNR and CDR2 FQNEAQ (reference sequence). The CDR3 bases are TGTGCCAGCAGCCCCGGAACAGGGTTTGGAACTAATGAAAAACTGTTTTTT. Encoded protein: CASSPGTGFGTNEKLFF.

The V call is TRBV2, the J call TRBJ1-2; D is undetermined. The CDR3 runs to 12 residues. CDR1 is SNHLY and CDR2 is FYNNEI in the germline V gene. V gave up 6 bases and J gave up 8 bases, with 13 bases separating them. For the CDR3, the DNA is TGTGCCAGCAGGCCTGATAGAGAGGGCTACACCTTC. Its translation: CASRPDREGYTF.

V is TRBV28 and J is TRBJ1-2; TRBD1 matches at 7 bases. The J segment lost 6 bases and the V segment lost 3 bases, leaving 22 bases of the junction unmatched. Germline assignment: CDR1 MDHEN and CDR2 SYDVKM. This CDR3 has 19 residues. The CDR3 coding sequence is TGTGCCAGCAGTTTTCCCCGTCCAATCTGGGCAGGGGGTATCAATGGCTACACCTTC. This sequence encodes CASSFPRPIWAGGINGYTF.

The CDR3 reads CASSFGRLAGGLYNEQFF. CDR3 sequence (DNA): TGTGCCAGCAGCTTTGGAAGACTAGCGGGAGGTCTCTACAATGAGCAGTTCTTC. The rearrangement joins TRBV7-9 to TRBJ2-1, with TRBD2 matching over 13 bases. This CDR3 is built from 18 residues. From germline, CDR1 is SEHNR and CDR2 FQNEAQ (reference sequence). Trimming cost V 3 bases and J 3 bases; bases outside gene matches: 8.

The chain is built from TRBV9 and TRBJ2-1, with 7 bases that match TRBD2. CDR3 size: 15 residues. Germline assignment: CDR1 SGDLS and CDR2 YYNGEE. With 4 bases clipped from V and 1 base from J, the junction kept 5 bases outside the gene matches. CDR3 sequence (DNA): TGTGCCAGCAGCCTTACTAGCGTTTCCTACAATGAGCAGTTCTTC. It translates to CASSLTSVSYNEQFF.

The chain recombines TRBV2 with TRBJ1-6; D perhaps matches TRBD1 (5 bases). V gave up 8 bases and J gave up 4 bases, with 9 bases separating them. Germline-derived CDR1 and CDR2 are SNHLY and FYNNEI. The CDR3 sequence is 13 residues long. The CDR3 here is CASLRQYNSPLHF. For the CDR3, the DNA is TGTGCCAGCCTGAGACAGTATAATTCACCCCTCCACTTT.

This chain joins TRBV2 and TRBJ2-3; 8 bases agree with TRBD1. The germline CDR1 and CDR2 sequences are SNHLY and FYNNEI. This CDR3 has 16 residues. Germline trimming cut 4 bases from V and 0 bases from J; bases unmatched to any gene: 6. The CDR3 sequence is CASSGSGTGSTDTQYF. The CDR3 DNA reads TGTGCCAGCAGTGGTTCAGGGACAGGTAGCACAGATACGCAGTATTTT. Complete variable domain (other parts from reference TRBV2 and TRBJ2-3): EPEVTQTPSHQVTQMGQEVILRCVPISNHLYFYWYRQILGQKVEFLVSFYNNEISEKSEIFDDQFSVERPDGSNFTLKIRSTKLEDSAMYFCASSGSGTGSTDTQYFGPGTRLTVL.

The J gene is TRBJ2-3, the V gene TRBV12-3 or TRBV12-4; 13 bases match TRBD2. After removal of 8 bases from V and 8 bases from J, the junction contained 1 base not matched to a gene. The CDR3 has 12 residues. CDR3 DNA: TGTGCCAGCGGGACTAGCGGGACTACGCAGTATTTT. It is translated as CASGTSGTTQYF.

This clone has only one observation. The chain couples TRBV28 to TRBJ1-2, with a tentative D call TRBD1 (5 bases). Deletions cut 4 bases from V and 6 bases from J, with 9 bases between. Germline CDR1 MDHEN, CDR2 SYDVKM. The CDR3 has 12 amino acids. The CDR3: CASSSGVDGYTF. CDR3 nucleotide sequence: TGTGCCAGCAGTTCGGGGGTCGATGGCTACACCTTC.

This rearrangement joins TRBV7-9 to TRBJ2-1, with a possible D match to TRBD1 (6 bases). CDR3 length equals 17 residues. V was trimmed by 1 base and J by 4 bases, leaving 17 bases between them. Germline V gene data show CDR1 as SEHNR and CDR2 as FQNEAQ (reference sequence). The CDR3, as DNA: TGTGCCAGCAGCTTAGAGCAGGGGATGCAAACTTACAATGAGCAGTTCTTC. Protein: CASSLEQGMQTYNEQFF.

The V and J genes are TRBV9 and TRBJ1-4; D perhaps matches TRBD1 (5 bases). The length of the CDR3 is 13 residues. V shed 0 bases and J shed 8 bases, with 8 bases lying between them. Germline V gene data show CDR1 as SGDLS and CDR2 as YYNGEE. CDR3 bases: TGTGCCAGCAGCGTAGCTGGGGGGGAAAAACTGTTTTTT. This translates into CASSVAGGEKLFF.

The chain employs TRBV19 and TRBJ1-4; TRBD1 aligns across 7 bases. The CDR3 consists of 14 residues. CDR1 is LNHDA and CDR2 is SQIVND in the germline V gene (reference sequence). V shed 9 bases and J 8 bases; nucleotides not matched to a gene: 12. The DNA for the CDR3 is TGTGCCAGCCGATACAGGGGCAAAGGGGAAAAACTGTTTTTT. Amino acid sequence: CASRYRGKGEKLFF.

In DNA form, the CDR3 reads TGTGCCAGCAGCCGGCGGACTGGTAAAGACCAAGAGACCCAGTACTTC. It yields the protein CASSRRTGKDQETQYF. The rearrangement uses TRBV6-2 or TRBV6-3 and TRBJ2-5, with D tentatively TRBD2 (5 bases). The V gene lost 6 bases and the J gene lost 0 bases, with 17 bases spanning the gap. The CDR3 length is 16 residues. Germline V gene sequence: CDR1 MNHEY, CDR2 SVGEGT.

The chain has TRBV28 and TRBJ1-5, with no clear D. In germline, CDR1 is MDHEN, CDR2 SYDVKM. Trimming cost V 6 bases and J 4 bases, with 19 bases left between them. The CDR3 is 16 residues long. The CDR3 nucleotides are TGTGCCAGCAGCTCTGAGCCCGCCCGGGGAAATCAGCCCCAGCATTTT. Residues: CASSSEPARGNQPQHF.

J is TRBJ1-6 and V is TRBV18; a weak D match, TRBD1 (5 bases). The CDR3 covers 13 residues. Germline-derived CDR1 and CDR2 are KGHSH and LQKENI. The germline V and J ends were trimmed by 8 bases and 9 bases, with 14 bases remaining between them. In DNA, the CDR3 is TGTGCCAGCGCTGGCAGGGAATTTTCACCCCTCCACTTT. This codes for CASAGREFSPLHF.

The rearrangement joins TRBV6-5 to TRBJ2-5; weak D call: TRBD1 (6 bases). V was shortened by 7 bases and J by 5 bases, with 17 bases between the two germline ends. There are 14 residues in the CDR3. Germline V gives CDR1 MNHEY, CDR2 SVGAGI. CDR3 region: CASNPLGGRETQYF. CDR3 coding DNA: TGTGCCAGCAACCCGCTAGGGGGTCGGGAGACCCAGTACTTC.

This clone was seen a handful of times. The chain uses TRBV13 and TRBJ1-2; tentative D call: TRBD1 (6 bases). V shed 4 bases and J shed 4 bases, with 22 bases lying between them. The germline V gene encodes CDR1 PRHDT and CDR2 FYEKMQ (reference sequence). The CDR3 is 17 residues long. In DNA form, the CDR3 reads TGTGCCAGCAGCTCACTAAACCAAGGACAGTATGGCTATGGCTACACCTTC. Its translation is CASSSLNQGQYGYGYTF. Full variable domain (outside the CDR3, taken from reference TRBV13 and TRBJ1-2): AAGVIQSPRHLIKEKRETATLKCYPIPRHDTVYWYQQGPGQDPQFLISFYEKMQSDKGSIPDRFSAQQFSDYHSELNMSSLELGDSALYFCASSSLNQGQYGYGYTFGSGTRLTVV.